This TCR beta chain comes out of a study of blood T cell repertoires in COVID-19. About the study: The United States, Italy and Spain were the sources of the acute and convalescent COVID-19 samples. Sources were T cells, B-cell-depleted T cells, or PBMCs; the material itself was cDNA or gDNA.

Each recovered donor of Cohort 3 presented with two negative PCRs, clearance, or symptom resolution. As processed by the authors: The assay estimated nucleated cells by amplifying reference gene primers. Assay: immunoSEQ multiplex PCR; the TCRdb copy retains only in-frame clones and omits some. That table gives V, J and clone size, and the DNA gave D and trimming. The sample carries under 250,000 clones, 70% to 85% recorded once. V was pared by 6 bases and J by 7 bases, with 12 bases between. The CDR3 loop spans 13 amino acids. CDR1 and CDR2 (germline): MNHEY, SVGEGT. The TCR comes from a woman aged 55-70 years who had recovered from COVID-19. Sequenced material: PBMCs or T cells enriched from blood (not recorded which). V usage is TRBV6-2 or TRBV6-3 and J usage is TRBJ2-2; tentative D call: TRBD2 (5 bases). In nucleotides, the CDR3 is TGTGCCAGCAGCCAAGTCCGGGGCGGGGAGCTGTTTTTT. Protein: CASSQVRGGELFF.